This T cell receptor beta chain originates from a study of blood T cells in healthy people across ages. Study outcomes and limitations: Naive T cell percentage showed a strong correlation with TCR beta diversity. Long-lived donors exceeded aged donors in naive CD4+ cells and diversity. No conclusive comparison of naive versus antigen-experienced cells was possible with unsorted PBMCs.

Worth noting for this clonotype: The antigen is unknown. Just one base apart from a much larger clone, this may be a read error.

The authors ran a second PCR of 7 to 11 cycles using a sample-barcoded 5' primer and a J-beta primer mix. Sequencing recovered at least 3 million CDR3-containing paired-end reads from each sample. TCRdb re-analysed the 5' RACE reads in MiXCR, keeping a single row per CDR3 protein. This sample has 550,000 to 800,000 distinct CDR3 sequences, with 32% found just once. The CDR3 is 14 amino acids. In germline, CDR1 is SGHRS, CDR2 YFSETQ. Source material: blood. This TCR derives from a woman aged 80 or over in good health. The chain joins TRBV5-1 to TRBJ1-1, with D possibly matching TRBD1 (6 bases). The CDR3 DNA reads TGCGCCAGCAGCCCAGGACAGCCGAACATTGAAGCTTTCTTT. It translates to CASSPGQPNIEAFF.